Here is one T cell receptor beta chain with its context. It has no known antigen specificity. The sample holds no much larger clone one base away, and base qualities are not on file. TCRdb lists the instrument as Illumina HiSeq 2000. Multiplex PCR amplification was used to build the TCR beta chain libraries. The amplified TCR beta chain products were analyzed by high-throughput sequencing. In-frame beta chains were kept once TCRdb had trimmed the public reads at Q25 with fastp and called clones with MiXCR. Rows with one shared CDR3 protein collapse into an entry with the most common genes and DNA. The sample table lists around 110,000 distinct CDR3 sequences, under 40% of them with a count of one. Of the sample, approximately 6% falls within the top ten clones. The CDR3 runs 12 residues from the cysteine to the phenylalanine. Only CDR3 DNA is held: 36 bases, read in frame from base 1. V lost 7 bases and J lost 6 bases, and the count of bases not matched to a germline gene is 4. Taken from the germline V gene, the CDR1 and CDR2 loops are SGHDT and YYEEEE.

These data come from a study of breast tumors, draining lymph nodes, adjacent tissues (dated by TCRdb to the mid-2010s). A note on the overall study: TCR beta repertoires were compared across tumor, adjacent nontumor tissue and axillary lymph nodes obtained from breast cancer patients. The study was designed to assess the relationships and possible T-cell exchange between tumor, surrounding tissue and draining lymph node repertoires in human breast cancer. On the study overall, not on this receptor specifically: The data were judged consistent with most tumor T cells deriving from the lymph node and then expanding within tumor tissue. Tumors showed preferential V and J gene usage, and their T-cell repertoire diversity fell below that of lymph nodes yet above that of nontumor tissue. The conclusion that tumor T cells originate in lymph nodes was presented as consistent with a hypothesis rather than as directly demonstrated. Tumor and nontumor tissue repertoires were significantly more similar in luminal-like than in basal-like breast cancer.

Lymph node samples were obtained from the axillary draining lymph nodes of breast cancer patients. The sequenced sample consisted of axillary lymph node tissue. Here the chain combines TRBV5-6 and TRBJ2-4; TRBD1 agrees with 7 junctional bases. This clonotype originated in a female donor with breast cancer. Some clones in this sample may be carry-over from other donors' samples. The CDR3 amino acid sequence is: CASGRDRNIQYF. The DNA sequence reads TGTGCCAGCGGCCGGGACAGAAACATTCAGTACTTC.